These 32 T cell receptor beta chains were sequenced from one sample in a study of lymphopenia after photon versus proton radiotherapy. Sequenced by immunoSEQ multiplex PCR; TCRdb stores in-frame clones only, minus some. The table lists 17,000 or so clones, about 88% of them singletons. The sequences come from peripheral blood, collected from a patient treated with proton-based radiotherapy. The receptors here all came from a man in his 70s with pancreatic cancer.

The chain combines TRBV19 with TRBJ1-2; D perhaps matches TRBD1 (5 bases). Germline CDR1 reads LNHDA; CDR2 reads SQIVND (reference sequence). Trimming took 7 bases from V and 8 from J, leaving 20 bases between them. CDR3 length: 14 residues. The CDR3 DNA is TGTGCCAGTATTCCTCCAGGGACCCCGAGAGGCTACACCTTC. This gives the protein CASIPPGTPRGYTF.

This rearrangement joins TRBV6-1 to TRBJ1-6, with 7 bases fitting TRBD1. V gave up 3 bases and J gave up 1 base; unmatched junction bases: 3. Germline V CDR1 and CDR2: MNHNS, SASEGT. This CDR3 contains 16 residues. CDR3 loop: CASSDDRVSYNSPLHF. The CDR3 DNA reads TGTGCCAGCAGTGATGACAGGGTATCCTATAATTCACCCCTCCACTTT.

This clone was seen once. This rearrangement joins TRBV5-1 to TRBJ1-2; D unresolved. This CDR3 has 14 amino acids. The V gene lost 4 bases and the J gene lost 4 bases, with 14 bases spanning the gap. The germline gives CDR1 SGHRS, CDR2 YFSETQ. The CDR3 DNA reads TGCGCCAGCAGCACGATCGGATATGCCTATGGCTACACCTTC. This sequence encodes CASSTIGYAYGYTF.

The chain employs TRBV29-1 and TRBJ2-7; 7 bases agree with TRBD2. Germline V CDR1 and CDR2: SQVTM, ANQGSEA. Trimming at V came to 1 base and at J to 4 bases, leaving 1 base not matched to a gene. This CDR3 has 12 amino acids. CDR3: CSVEAGGYEQYF. For the CDR3, the DNA is TGCAGCGTTGAAGCCGGGGGGTACGAGCAGTACTTC.

V and J are TRBV19 and TRBJ2-1; 10 positions match TRBD1. The CDR3 contains 16 residues. The ends lost 7 bases at V and 5 bases at J; junction bases unmatched: 11. Germline lookup yields CDR1 LNHDA and CDR2 SQIVND (reference sequence). As DNA, the CDR3 is TGTGCCAGTACCTCCACCGGGACAGGGGACAACAATGAGCAGTTCTTC. Translated: CASTSTGTGDNNEQFF.

This sequence joins TRBV10-2 and TRBJ1-5; 7 nucleotides agree with TRBD1. Looked up from germline, CDR1 is WSHSY and CDR2 is SAAADI. CDR3 length: 18 amino acids. The V segment lost 6 bases and the J segment 3 bases; nucleotides outside the gene matches: 17. CDR3 protein: CASSSDPLTGDLNQPQHF. The CDR3 DNA is TGCGCCAGCAGCTCCGATCCCTTAACAGGGGACCTCAATCAGCCCCAGCATTTT.

The chain links TRBV12-5 to TRBJ1-5; TRBD1 aligns across 7 bases. Per the germline V gene, CDR1 is LGHNT and CDR2 is FRNRAP. V shed 7 bases and J 5 bases; nucleotides not matched to a gene: 11. The CDR3 has 15 amino acids. Here the CDR3 DNA reads TGTGCTAGTGAATCAACGGGGAGGGGGCATCAGCCCCAGCATTTT. Translated: CASESTGRGHQPQHF.

The chain has TRBV5-4 and TRBJ2-7; D is perhaps TRBD1 or TRBD2 (7 bases each). Trimming removed 0 bases from V and 2 bases from J, with 12 bases in between. Germline CDR1 and CDR2: SGHNT and YYREEE (reference sequence). This CDR3 has 15 amino acids. As DNA, the CDR3 is TGTGCCAGCAGCTTGGGGCAGGGGGGGGCCTACGAGCAGTACTTC. It yields the protein CASSLGQGGAYEQYF. Combining the CDR3 with reference TRBV5-4 and TRBJ2-7 gives the whole variable domain ETGVTQSPTHLIKTRGQQVTLRCSSQSGHNTVSWYQQALGQGPQFIFQYYREEENGRGNFPPRFSGLQFPNYSSELNVNALELDDSALYLCASSLGQGGAYEQYFGPGTRLTVT.

The chain joins TRBV19 to TRBJ2-3, with D perhaps matching TRBD1 or TRBD2 (7 bases each). Between the trimmed V and J ends, which lost 3 bases and 6 bases, there was a span of 16 bases. Looked up from germline, CDR1 is LNHDA and CDR2 is SQIVND (reference sequence). The CDR3 has 15 amino acids. The CDR3 coding sequence is TGTGCCAGTAGTATTGGCAGGGGGAGGGTGGATACGCAGTATTTT. Its protein is CASSIGRGRVDTQYF.

This sequence joins TRBV7-3 and TRBJ2-2; D not resolved. This CDR3 comprises 14 residues. Trimming shortened V by 2 bases and J by 4 bases, and 8 bases separated the two germline ends. Germline values: CDR1 SGHTA, CDR2 FQGTGA. This chain's CDR3 is CASSLFATTGELFF. In nucleotides, the CDR3 is TGTGCCAGCAGCTTATTCGCCACCACCGGGGAGCTGTTTTTT.

The gene calls are TRBV28 and TRBJ1-2; 9 bases fit TRBD1. V was pared by 5 bases and J by 5 bases, with 9 bases of the junction left unmatched. Germline V gene data show CDR1 as MDHEN and CDR2 as SYDVKM. The CDR3 loop spans 15 amino acids. In DNA, the CDR3 is TGTGCCAGCAGTGGGACAGGGCCGGGGGGTTATGGCTACACCTTC. Its translation: CASSGTGPGGYGYTF.

CDR3 sequence (DNA): TGTGCCAGCAGCGTAGCAGTGAACCTACGCACCGGGGAGCTGTTTTTT. Its translation is CASSVAVNLRTGELFF. The chain uses TRBV9 and TRBJ2-2; D is unresolved. Trimming removed 0 bases at V and 4 bases at J, with 13 bases between. The length of the CDR3 is 16 residues. Germline V lookup: CDR1 SGDLS, CDR2 YYNGEE.

The CDR3: CASSLGTGRGYTF. Written as DNA, the CDR3 is TGTGCCAGCAGCCTAGGGACAGGGAGGGGCTACACCTTC. The chain has TRBV7-9 and TRBJ1-2; TRBD1 aligns across 9 bases. Germline trimming cut 5 bases from V and 8 bases from J; bases unmatched to any gene: 6. In germline, CDR1 is SEHNR, CDR2 FQNEAQ (reference sequence). CDR3 size: 13 residues. The whole variable domain, remainder taken from reference TRBV7-9 and TRBJ1-2, is DTGVSQNPRHKITKRGQNVTFRCDPISEHNRLYWYRQTLGQGPEFLTYFQNEAQLEKSRLLSDRFSAERPKGSFSTLEIQRTEQGDSAMYLCASSLGTGRGYTFGSGTRLTVV.

This rearrangement joins TRBV5-4 to TRBJ2-5; TRBD2 matches at 13 bases. Germline V lookup: CDR1 SGHNT, CDR2 YYREEE (reference sequence). The J segment lost 4 bases and the V segment lost 0 bases, leaving 3 bases of the junction unmatched. The CDR3 is 16 residues long. The CDR3 loop is CASSLGLAGGGETQYF. The CDR3 bases are TGTGCCAGCAGCTTGGGACTAGCGGGAGGAGGAGAGACCCAGTACTTC.

V is TRBV18 and J is TRBJ2-3; D possibly corresponds to TRBD1 (5 bases). The CDR3 runs to 16 residues. Germline CDR1 is KGHSH and CDR2 is LQKENI. The V end was cut by 6 bases, the J end by 0 bases, with 16 bases between. The CDR3 DNA sequence: TGTGCCAGCTCGGCCCGGGCAGGGATAAGCACAGATACGCAGTATTTT. Translating gives CASSARAGISTDTQYF.

The V call is TRBV5-4, the J call TRBJ1-1; 8 bases are a match to TRBD1. There are 14 residues in the CDR3. V was clipped by 1 base and J by 5 bases; unmatched bases: 4. Germline CDR1 and CDR2: SGHNT and YYREEE (reference sequence). The DNA of the CDR3 is TGTGCCAGCAGCTTGTCCAGGGGGCAGACTGAAGCTTTCTTT. Amino acid sequence: CASSLSRGQTEAFF.

The chain uses TRBV4-1 and TRBJ2-7; 13 bases are a match to TRBD2. Trimming cost V 0 bases and J 4 bases; bases outside gene matches: 6. This CDR3 comprises 17 residues. Germline V gene sequence: CDR1 MGHRA, CDR2 YSYEKL. The CDR3: CASSQELGLAGLYEQYF. DNA for the CDR3: TGCGCCAGCAGCCAAGAATTGGGACTAGCGGGATTATACGAGCAGTACTTC.

The genes are TRBV20-1 and TRBJ1-1; D is undetermined. The CDR3 totals 11 residues. V lost 1 base and J lost 6, with 6 bases in between. The germline V gene encodes CDR1 DFQATT and CDR2 SNEGSKA (reference sequence). CDR3 sequence reads: CSARGDSEAFF. CDR3 coding DNA: TGCAGTGCTAGAGGAGACTCTGAAGCTTTCTTT.

The chain recombines TRBV30 with TRBJ1-1; D is uncertain. V lost 3 bases and J 1 base, leaving 15 bases between the germline ends. The CDR3 contains 15 residues. From germline, CDR1 is GTSNPN and CDR2 SVGIG (reference sequence). The DNA for the CDR3 is TGTGCCTGGAGCCCGCGTCTCAACAGGAACACTGAAGCTTTCTTT. It translates to CAWSPRLNRNTEAFF. The complete variable domain, with remaining parts taken from reference TRBV30 and TRBJ1-1, reads SQTIHQWPATLVQPVGSPLSLECTVEGTSNPNLYWYRQAAGRGLQLLFYSVGIGQISSEVPQNLSASRPQDRQFILSSKKLLLSDSGFYLCAWSPRLNRNTEAFFGQGTRLTVV.

This chain connects TRBV5-1 to TRBJ1-4; the match to TRBD1 covers 10 bases. CDR3 length equals 16 residues. Germline CDR1 reads SGHRS; CDR2 reads YFSETQ. V shed 0 bases and J 8 bases; nucleotides not matched to a gene: 7. Written as DNA, the CDR3 is TGCGCCAGCAGCTTGGAGGGGACAGGGGTACGGGAAAAACTGTTTTTT. Protein sequence: CASSLEGTGVREKLFF.

This clone appeared once. The V and J genes are TRBV13 and TRBJ2-3; D ambiguous. The V end lost 5 bases, the J end lost 6 bases, and 21 bases lay between the germline ends. Germline CDR1 is PRHDT and CDR2 is FYEKMQ (reference sequence). The CDR3 is 16 residues long. This CDR3 reads CASSLREIQRSDTQYF. CDR3 in DNA: TGTGCCAGCAGCCTTCGAGAGATTCAAAGGAGCGATACGCAGTATTTT.

The rearrangement links TRBV25-1 to TRBJ2-1, with a weak D call TRBD1 (5 bases). CDR3 length: 14 amino acids. The germline CDR1 and CDR2 sequences are MGHDK and SYGVNS. Trimming took off 1 base at V and 8 bases at J, with 12 bases between the two ends. This CDR3 reads CASSESGAHHEQFF. The DNA of the CDR3 is TGTGCCAGCAGTGAATCTGGGGCTCACCATGAGCAGTTCTTC.

The chain combines TRBV25-1 with TRBJ1-1; 8 nucleotides agree with TRBD1. This CDR3 spans 15 amino acids. Per germline, CDR1 MGHDK and CDR2 SYGVNS. The junction had 9 bases not matched to a gene; V was cut back by 0 bases and J by 9 bases. The CDR3 DNA sequence: TGTGCCAGCAGTGAATATCCGGACAGGGCGAGGAAAGCTTTCTTT. It specifies CASSEYPDRARKAFF.

The chain is built from TRBV18 and TRBJ1-3; 7 bases are shared with TRBD1. Germline lookup yields CDR1 KGHSH and CDR2 LQKENI. V lost 4 bases, J lost 4 bases, and 7 bases stayed unmatched. CDR3 length: 15 amino acids. DNA for the CDR3: TGTGCCAGCTCACAACAGGGGAATACCGGAAACACCATATATTTT. This gives the protein CASSQQGNTGNTIYF.

This chain links TRBV11-2 with TRBJ2-6; unclear D gene. V lost 4 bases and J 0 bases, leaving 10 bases between the germline ends. This CDR3 has 16 residues. Germline loops: CDR1 SGHAT, CDR2 FQNNGV. The CDR3 protein is CASSWAPTSGANVLTF. For the CDR3, the DNA is TGTGCCAGCAGCTGGGCCCCCACCTCTGGGGCCAACGTCCTGACTTTC. Combining the CDR3 with reference TRBV11-2 and TRBJ2-6 gives the whole variable domain EAGVAQSPRYKIIEKRQSVAFWCNPISGHATLYWYQQILGQGPKLLIQFQNNGVVDDSQLPKDRFSAERLKGVDSTLKIQPAKLEDSAVYLCASSWAPTSGANVLTFGAGSRLTVL.

Here the CDR3 reads CASSPWGAGNTIYF. DNA of the CDR3: TGCGCCAGCAGCCCGTGGGGGGCTGGAAACACCATATATTTT. The chain employs TRBV4-1 and TRBJ1-3, with a weak D call TRBD1 (5 bases). The CDR3 sequence is 14 residues long. CDR1 is MGHRA and CDR2 is YSYEKL in the germline V gene. Trimming removed 4 bases from V and 2 bases from J, with 9 bases in between.

There are a few counts of this clone. V and J are TRBV27 and TRBJ1-2; no firm D call. Trimming took off 4 bases at V and 3 bases at J, with 9 bases between the two ends. There are 13 residues in the CDR3. The germline V gene encodes CDR1 MNHEY and CDR2 SMNVEV (reference sequence). The CDR3 nucleotides read TGTGCCAGCAGTTCCCTCCGGGACTATGGCTACACCTTC. It is translated as CASSSLRDYGYTF.

The rearrangement joins TRBV4-2 to TRBJ2-3; D perhaps matches TRBD2 (6 bases). V was pared by 1 base and J by 2 bases, with 16 bases between. Germline V gene lookup returns CDR1 LGHNA and CDR2 YNFKEQ. The length of the CDR3 is 17 residues. CDR3 residues: CASSQGSSGLLTDTQYF. CDR3 coding DNA: TGTGCCAGCAGCCAAGGTTCTTCGGGACTCCTCACAGATACGCAGTATTTT.

The rearrangement joins TRBV18 to TRBJ1-1, with 11 bases aligning to TRBD1. Germline CDR1 reads KGHSH; CDR2 reads LQKENI. V was clipped by 5 bases and J by 4 bases; unmatched bases: 9. The CDR3 spans 16 residues. CDR3 DNA: TGTGCCAGCTCAAGGACAGGGGGCGCCTCCGCCACTGAAGCTTTCTTT. Translation gives CASSRTGGASATEAFF. The whole variable domain, remainder taken from reference TRBV18 and TRBJ1-1, is NAGVMQNPRHLVRRRGQEARLRCSPMKGHSHVYWYRQLPEEGLKFMVYLQKENIIDESGMPKERFSAEFPKEGPSILRIQQVVRGDSAAYFCASSRTGGASATEAFFGQGTRLTVV.

V gene TRBV5-1 combines with J gene TRBJ1-1; TRBD1 matches 9 bases. Germline V gives CDR1 SGHRS, CDR2 YFSETQ. The CDR3 totals 14 residues. The junction had 5 bases not matched to a gene; V was cut back by 4 bases and J by 4 bases. In nucleotides, the CDR3 is TGCGCCAGCAGCCGGACAGGGGAGGGCACTGAAGCTTTCTTT. Its translation: CASSRTGEGTEAFF.

Concerning this clone itself: Other DNA variants within this sample encode the same CDR3. V and J are TRBV19 and TRBJ1-1; tentatively, D is TRBD1 (5 bases). The CDR3 spans 13 residues. The V end was cut by 4 bases, the J end by 2 bases, with 8 bases between. Per germline, CDR1 LNHDA and CDR2 SQIVND (reference sequence). CDR3 bases: TGTGCCAGTAGTAACACAGGCAACACTGAAGCTTTCTTT. It codes for CASSNTGNTEAFF.

DNA for the CDR3: TGTGCCAGCAGCTTAGAACTAGCGGGGACCACGGCAGATACGCAGTATTTT. Amino acid sequence: CASSLELAGTTADTQYF. The chain links TRBV7-8 to TRBJ2-3; 10 positions match TRBD2. This CDR3 is built from 17 residues. Trimming removed 1 base from V and 4 bases from J; junction bases left unmatched: 8. In germline, CDR1 is SGHVS, CDR2 FQNEAQ.